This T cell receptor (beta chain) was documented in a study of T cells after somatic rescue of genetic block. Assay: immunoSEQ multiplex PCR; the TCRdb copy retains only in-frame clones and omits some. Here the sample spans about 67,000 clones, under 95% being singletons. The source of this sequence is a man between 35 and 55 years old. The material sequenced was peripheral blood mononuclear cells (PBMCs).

As DNA, the CDR3 is TGCGCCAGCAGCTTGGAAGGAGGATCTGGGGCCAACGTCCTGACTTTC. Amino acids: CASSLEGGSGANVLTF. The chain combines TRBV5-1 with TRBJ2-6; D is perhaps TRBD2 (5 bases). The germline V gene encodes CDR1 SGHRS and CDR2 YFSETQ. The CDR3 runs to 16 residues. The V end was cut by 0 bases, the J end by 1 base, with 8 bases between.